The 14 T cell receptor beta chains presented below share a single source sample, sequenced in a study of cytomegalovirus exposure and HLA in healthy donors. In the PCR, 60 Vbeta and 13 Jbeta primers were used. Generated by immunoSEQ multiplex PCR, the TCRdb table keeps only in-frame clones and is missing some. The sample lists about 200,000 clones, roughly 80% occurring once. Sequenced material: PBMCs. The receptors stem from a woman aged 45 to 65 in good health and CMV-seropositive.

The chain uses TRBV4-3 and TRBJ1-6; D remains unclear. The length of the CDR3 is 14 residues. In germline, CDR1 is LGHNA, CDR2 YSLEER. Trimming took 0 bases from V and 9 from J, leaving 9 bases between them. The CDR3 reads CASSQDGSSSPLHF. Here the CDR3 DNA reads TGCGCCAGCAGCCAAGACGGTTCTTCTTCACCCCTCCACTTT.

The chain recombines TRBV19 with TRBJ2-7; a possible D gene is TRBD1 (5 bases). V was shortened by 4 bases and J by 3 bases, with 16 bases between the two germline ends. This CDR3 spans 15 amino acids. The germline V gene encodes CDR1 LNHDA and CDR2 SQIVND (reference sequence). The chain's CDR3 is CASSKAGSDLYEQYF. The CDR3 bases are TGTGCCAGTAGTAAGGCAGGGTCCGACCTCTACGAGCAGTACTTC.

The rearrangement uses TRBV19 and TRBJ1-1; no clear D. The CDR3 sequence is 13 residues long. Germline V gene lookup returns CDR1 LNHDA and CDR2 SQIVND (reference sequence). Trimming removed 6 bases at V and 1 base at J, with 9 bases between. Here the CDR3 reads CASSIGGNTEAFF. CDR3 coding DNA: TGTGCCAGTAGCATCGGCGGGAACACTGAAGCTTTCTTT.

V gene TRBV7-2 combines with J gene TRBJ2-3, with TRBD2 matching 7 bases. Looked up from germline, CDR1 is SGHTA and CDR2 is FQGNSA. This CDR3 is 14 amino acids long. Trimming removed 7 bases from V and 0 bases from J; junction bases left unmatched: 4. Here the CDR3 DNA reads TGTGCCAGCAAGACGGGAGGTAGCACAGATACGCAGTATTTT. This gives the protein CASKTGGSTDTQYF. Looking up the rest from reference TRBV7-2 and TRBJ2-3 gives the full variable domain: GAGVSQSPSNKVTEKGKDVELRCDPISGHTALYWYRQSLGQGLEFLIYFQGNSAPDKSGLPSDRFSAERTGGSVSTLTIQRTQQEDSAVYLCASKTGGSTDTQYFGPGTRLTVL.

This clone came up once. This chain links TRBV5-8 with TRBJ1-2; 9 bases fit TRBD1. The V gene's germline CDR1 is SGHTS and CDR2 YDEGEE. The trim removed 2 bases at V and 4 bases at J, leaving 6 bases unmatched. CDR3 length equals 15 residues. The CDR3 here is CASSFGQGSSYGYTF. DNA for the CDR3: TGTGCCAGCAGCTTCGGACAGGGGTCCAGCTATGGCTACACCTTC.

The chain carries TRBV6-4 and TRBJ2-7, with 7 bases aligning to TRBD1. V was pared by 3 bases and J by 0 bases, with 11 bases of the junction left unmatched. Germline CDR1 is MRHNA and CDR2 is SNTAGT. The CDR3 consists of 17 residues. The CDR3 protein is CASSDPYRGYISYEQYF. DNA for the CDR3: TGTGCCAGCAGTGATCCTTACAGGGGCTATATCTCCTACGAGCAGTACTTC.

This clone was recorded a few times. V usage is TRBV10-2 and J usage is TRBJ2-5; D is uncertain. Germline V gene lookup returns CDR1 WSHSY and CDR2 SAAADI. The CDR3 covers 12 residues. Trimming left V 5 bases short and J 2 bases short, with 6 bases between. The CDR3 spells CASSNWQETQYF. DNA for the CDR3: TGCGCCAGCAGTAACTGGCAAGAGACCCAGTACTTC.

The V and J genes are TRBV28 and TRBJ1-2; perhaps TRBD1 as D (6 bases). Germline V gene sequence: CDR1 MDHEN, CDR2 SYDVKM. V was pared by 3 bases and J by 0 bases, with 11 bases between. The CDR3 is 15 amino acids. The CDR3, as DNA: TGTGCCAGCAGTTTGTCGCAGGGGACTAACTATGGCTACACCTTC. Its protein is CASSLSQGTNYGYTF.

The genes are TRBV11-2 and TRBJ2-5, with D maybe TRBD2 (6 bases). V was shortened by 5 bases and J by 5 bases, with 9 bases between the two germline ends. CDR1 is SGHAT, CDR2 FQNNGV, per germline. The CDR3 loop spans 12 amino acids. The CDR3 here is CASSLARETQYF. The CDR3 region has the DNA TGTGCCAGCAGCCTAGCGAGGGAGACCCAGTACTTC.

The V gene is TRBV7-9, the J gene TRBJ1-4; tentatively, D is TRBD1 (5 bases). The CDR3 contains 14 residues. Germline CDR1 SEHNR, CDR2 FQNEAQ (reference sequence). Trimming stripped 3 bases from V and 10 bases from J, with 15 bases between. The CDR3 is CASSFGQSTGKLFF. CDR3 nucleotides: TGTGCCAGCAGCTTCGGACAATCAACGGGAAAACTGTTTTTT.

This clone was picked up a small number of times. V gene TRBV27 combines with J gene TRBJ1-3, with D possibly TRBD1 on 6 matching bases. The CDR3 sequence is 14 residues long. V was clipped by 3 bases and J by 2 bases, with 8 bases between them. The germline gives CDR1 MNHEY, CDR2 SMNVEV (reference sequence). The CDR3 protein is CASSLGGPGNTIYF. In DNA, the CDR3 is TGTGCCAGCAGTTTGGGGGGGCCTGGAAACACCATATATTTT.

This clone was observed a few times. The CDR3 bases are TGTGCCAGTAGTCAGACTAGCAGTTGCAAGTACTTC. This codes for CASSQTSSCKYF. The genes are TRBV19 and TRBJ2-5, with 7 positions matching TRBD2. CDR1 is LNHDA, CDR2 SQIVND, per germline (reference sequence). V gave up 5 bases and J gave up 12 bases; unmatched junction bases: 9. The CDR3 consists of 12 residues.

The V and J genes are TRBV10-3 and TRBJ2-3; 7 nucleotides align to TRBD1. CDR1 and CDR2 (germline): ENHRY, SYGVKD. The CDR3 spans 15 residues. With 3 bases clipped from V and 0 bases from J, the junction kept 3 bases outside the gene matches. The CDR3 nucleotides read TGTGCCATCAGTGACCCGGGACAGAGCACAGATACGCAGTATTTT. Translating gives CAISDPGQSTDTQYF.

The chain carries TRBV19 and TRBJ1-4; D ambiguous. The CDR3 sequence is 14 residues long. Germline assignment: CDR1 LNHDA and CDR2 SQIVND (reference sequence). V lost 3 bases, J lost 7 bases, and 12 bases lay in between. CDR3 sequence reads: CASSISGDREKLFF. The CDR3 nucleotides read TGTGCCAGTAGTATTTCGGGTGACCGTGAAAAACTGTTTTTT.